This T cell receptor (beta chain) was recovered during a study of blood T cell repertoires in COVID-19. For the study at large: Specimens from acute and convalescent COVID-19 originated in the United States, Italy and Spain. The analysed material was cDNA or gDNA that came from T cells, B-cell-depleted T cells, or PBMCs.

CDR1 and CDR2 from the germline V gene are SGHTA and FQGNSA. The trim removed 3 bases at V and 6 bases at J, leaving 1 base unmatched. The CDR3 length is 14 residues. Source study methods: Reference gene primer amplification yielded estimated nucleated cell counts. This table comes from immunoSEQ multiplex PCR, and its TCRdb copy is limited to in-frame clones, with some not included. V and J calls and clone size come straight from that table; D and trimming were deduced from the DNA. The table shows 310,000 or so clones, with approximately 83% occurring only once. In its sample, this clone was seen a few times.

The rearrangement uses TRBV7-2 and TRBJ2-1; 11 bases fit TRBD2. The sequencing input was peripheral blood. The clonotype comes from a woman aged 30 to 39 who had recovered from COVID-19. The CDR3 bases are TGTGCCAGCAGCTTCACTAGCGGGAGCAATGAGCAGTTCTTC. It translates to CASSFTSGSNEQFF.